This TCR beta chain was documented in a study of cytomegalovirus exposure and HLA in healthy donors. Findings and caveats of the study: A later analysis found most CMV-associated TCR beta chains apparently HLA-restricted. For cytomegalovirus status, the classifier reportedly gave diagnoses with high specificity and sensitivity. A later examination showed that TCR association rates differed by HLA locus, with DRB1 most and HLA-C fewest. In vitro work confirmed that a few CMV-associated chains recognize CMV antigens.

60 Vbeta and 13 Jbeta primers were used in PCR. Only in-frame clones appear in the TCRdb table, and some are missing; sequencing was by immunoSEQ multiplex PCR. The sample holds about 98,000 clones, around 72% seen once. Points on this clone: The antigen remains unidentified.

The source is a young man in good health and CMV-seropositive. Sequencing was carried out using PBMCs.

CDR3 loop: CASLTNTGELFF. The DNA of the CDR3 is TGCGCCAGCCTAACGAACACCGGGGAGCTGTTTTTT. J is TRBJ2-2 and V is TRBV4-1; no clear D gene. Germline V gene sequence: CDR1 MGHRA, CDR2 YSYEKL. Trimming pared 8 bases from V and 0 bases from J, leaving 4 bases between. The CDR3 spans 12 residues.